Following are 32 T cell receptor beta chains from one sample sequenced in a study of response to subunit inactivated influenza vaccine. MiXCR, run by TCRdb on the RT-PCR reads, gives a single entry per CDR3 protein. The sample has approximately 310,000 distinct CDR3 sequences, about a fifth seen once; the top ten hold about a tenth. Sequences were derived from PBMCs from blood, sampled 21 months after vaccination. Receptors originate from a man aged 50 to 75 who received an inactivated influenza vaccine.

CDR3 coding DNA: TGCGCCAGCAGCCCGACAAGGACGGTTCCACCCCTCCACTTT. It translates to CASSPTRTVPPLHF. The chain combines TRBV4-1 with TRBJ1-6; D not certain. V gave up 4 bases and J gave up 11 bases, with 15 bases separating them. Germline-derived CDR1 and CDR2 are MGHRA and YSYEKL. The CDR3 has 14 amino acids.

The CDR3 DNA sequence: TGTGCCAGCAGTCGACAGGGGGTAAGTCAGCCCCAGCATTTT. Translated: CASSRQGVSQPQHF. The gene calls are TRBV2 and TRBJ1-5, with TRBD1 matching over 9 bases. This CDR3 contains 14 residues. The J segment lost 6 bases and the V segment lost 5 bases, leaving 5 bases of the junction unmatched. Germline V gives CDR1 SNHLY, CDR2 FYNNEI.

This clonotype was picked up a small number of times. The chain employs TRBV6-4 and TRBJ2-3; D unclear. CDR3 length equals 13 residues. The V gene lost 2 bases and the J gene lost 6 bases, with 9 bases spanning the gap. Germline V gene lookup returns CDR1 MRHNA and CDR2 SNTAGT. The CDR3 nucleotides read TGTGCCAGCAGTGACGGGAAAGGGGATACGCAGTATTTT. It codes for CASSDGKGDTQYF.

J is TRBJ1-1 and V is TRBV4-3, with 7 bases that match TRBD1. CDR1 and CDR2 (germline): LGHNA, YSLEER. V shed 3 bases and J 1 base; nucleotides not matched to a gene: 5. The CDR3 is made up of 15 amino acids. The CDR3 protein is CASSHLTGRNTEAFF. The CDR3 coding sequence is TGCGCCAGCAGCCATCTGACAGGGAGGAACACTGAAGCTTTCTTT.

This clonotype has only a few counts. This chain links TRBV6-1 with TRBJ1-3; the match to TRBD1 covers 7 bases. CDR3 length: 15 residues. Trimming cost V 6 bases and J 1 base; bases outside gene matches: 6. The germline V gene encodes CDR1 MNHNS and CDR2 SASEGT. The CDR3 region is CASSGTVASGNTIYF. CDR3 DNA sequence: TGTGCCAGCAGCGGGACAGTTGCTTCTGGAAACACCATATATTTT.

The chain employs TRBV4-2 and TRBJ1-3, with D maybe TRBD1 (5 bases). This CDR3 region has 19 residues. Trimming took off 2 bases at V and 0 bases at J, with 20 bases between the two ends. The V gene's germline CDR1 is LGHNA and CDR2 YNFKEQ. CDR3 loop: CASSQPQGSIISSGNTIYF. The DNA for the CDR3 is TGTGCCAGCAGCCAACCCCAGGGATCAATAATAAGCTCTGGAAACACCATATATTTT.

Ten or more counts support this clonotype. The J gene is TRBJ1-3, the V gene TRBV28, with D perhaps TRBD1 (6 bases). The CDR3 is made up of 15 amino acids. CDR1 and CDR2 from the germline V gene are MDHEN and SYDVKM. The V gene lost 5 bases and the J gene lost 1 base, with 12 bases spanning the gap. DNA for the CDR3: TGTGCCAGCAGTCCCCACACAGGGTCTGGAAACACCATATATTTT. Encoded protein: CASSPHTGSGNTIYF.

This chain joins TRBV19 and TRBJ1-1, with D possibly matching TRBD1 (5 bases). Trimming left V 2 bases short and J 0 bases short, with 7 bases between. Germline V lookup: CDR1 LNHDA, CDR2 SQIVND (reference sequence). CDR3 length: 14 residues. The chain's CDR3 is CASSISGLNTEAFF. The CDR3 DNA sequence: TGTGCCAGTAGTATATCAGGGCTGAACACTGAAGCTTTCTTT.

The chain has TRBV7-8 and TRBJ1-1; 10 bases are a match to TRBD1. Trimming removed 0 bases from V and 6 bases from J; junction bases left unmatched: 4. Germline V gene data show CDR1 as SGHVS and CDR2 as FQNEAQ. The CDR3 is 15 amino acids. CDR3 sequence: CASSLAAGQGAEAFF. For the CDR3, the DNA is TGTGCCAGCAGCTTAGCCGCTGGACAGGGGGCTGAAGCTTTCTTT.

The rearrangement uses TRBV15 and TRBJ1-3, with a weak D call TRBD1 (6 bases). Germline values: CDR1 LNHNV, CDR2 YYDKDF (reference sequence). This CDR3 has 16 residues. Trimming cost V 0 bases and J 2 bases, with 11 bases left between them. The CDR3 loop reads CATSRDFQGTGNTIYF. CDR3 nucleotides: TGTGCCACCAGCAGAGATTTCCAGGGGACTGGAAACACCATATATTTT.

The chain employs TRBV20-1 and TRBJ2-7, with 8 bases matching TRBD2. Germline V CDR1 and CDR2: DFQATT, SNEGSKA (reference sequence). The CDR3 spans 11 residues. Unmatched junction bases numbered 8, after V lost 4 bases and J lost 12 bases. The CDR3 protein is CSATERESRYF. For the CDR3, the DNA is TGCAGTGCTACGGAGCGGGAGTCTCGGTACTTC.

This sequence joins TRBV28 and TRBJ1-1, with TRBD1 identical over 8 bases. Germline CDR1 is MDHEN and CDR2 is SYDVKM. The trim removed 5 bases at V and 0 bases at J, leaving 11 bases unmatched. The CDR3 sequence is 17 residues long. For the CDR3, the DNA is TGTGCCAGCAGTCCCCCCGGGACAGGCGTTTTGAACACTGAAGCTTTCTTT. It encodes CASSPPGTGVLNTEAFF.

The chain couples TRBV7-6 to TRBJ1-6; unclear D gene. CDR1 is SGHVS and CDR2 is FNYEAQ in the germline V gene. V was shortened by 0 bases and J by 8 bases, with 17 bases between the two germline ends. The length of the CDR3 is 17 residues. CDR3 bases: TGTGCCAGCAGCTTAGCACCCGCCCATTCCGGGGATTCACCCCTCCACTTT. Translated, it gives CASSLAPAHSGDSPLHF.

The chain couples TRBV18 to TRBJ1-5, with 7 nucleotides matching TRBD1. The germline gives CDR1 KGHSH, CDR2 LQKENI. The CDR3 runs 14 residues. Unmatched junction bases numbered 5, after V lost 2 bases and J lost 7 bases. In DNA form, the CDR3 reads TGTGCCAGCTCACCAAACAGGGGTGGACAGCCCCAGCATTTT. Amino acid sequence: CASSPNRGGQPQHF.

To note about this clonotype: One junction end does not reproduce the germline sequence, and a read error may be involved. This chain connects TRBV11-2 to TRBJ2-5; D tentatively fits TRBD1 or TRBD2 (5 bases each). CDR3 length: 11 amino acids. CDR1 and CDR2 (germline): SGHAT, FQNNGV. This chain's CDR3 is CASSSPGPRNF. The DNA for the CDR3 is TGTGCCAGCAGCTCTCCGGGGCCCAGGAACTTC.

The chain couples TRBV3-1 to TRBJ2-3, with TRBD1 identical over 7 bases. The ends lost 3 bases at V and 7 bases at J; junction bases unmatched: 10. Germline V lookup: CDR1 LGHDT, CDR2 YNNKEL (reference sequence). The CDR3 has 15 residues. As DNA, the CDR3 is TGTGCCAGCAGCCACCATGGACAGGAAAAGTATACGCAGTATTTT. As protein: CASSHHGQEKYTQYF.

CDR3 in DNA: TGTGCCAGCAGCTTAGCGTTGGCAGGCGTTAACCTCCACTTT. Its protein product is CASSLALAGVNLHF. J is TRBJ1-6 and V is TRBV7-9; D uncertain. Between the trimmed V and J ends, which lost 0 bases and 15 bases, there was a span of 15 bases. The CDR3 has 14 amino acids. Per germline, CDR1 SEHNR and CDR2 FQNEAQ (reference sequence).

About this clonotype: Its ends do not fully match the called genes, so a read error is possible. The CDR3 sequence: CASSQEGGTQDF. In DNA form, the CDR3 reads TGTGCCAGCAGCCAAGAAGGGGGGACCCAGGACTTC. This chain connects TRBV4-2 to TRBJ2-4; D is possibly TRBD1 or TRBD2 (6 bases each). Germline V gene data show CDR1 as LGHNA and CDR2 as YNFKEQ. The CDR3 sequence is 12 residues long.

The chain joins TRBV5-5 to TRBJ2-3; the D is unclear. Germline CDR1 reads SGHKS; CDR2 reads YYEKEE (reference sequence). This CDR3 region has 15 residues. Between the trimmed V and J ends, which lost 0 bases and 4 bases, there was a span of 12 bases. The CDR3 DNA reads as TGTGCCAGCAGCTTGGCCTCACTAAGGGCAGATACGCAGTATTTT. It translates to CASSLASLRADTQYF. The full variable domain, completed using reference TRBV5-5 and TRBJ2-3, is DAGVTQSPTHLIKTRGQQVTLRCSPISGHKSVSWYQQVLGQGPQFIFQYYEKEERGRGNFPDRFSARQFPNYSSELNVNALLLGDSALYLCASSLASLRADTQYFGPGTRLTVL.

This chain links TRBV5-6 with TRBJ2-7; D remains unclear. Trimming pared 0 bases from V and 7 bases from J, leaving 8 bases between. CDR1 SGHDT and CDR2 YYEEEE come from the germline V gene. The length of the CDR3 is 12 residues. This chain's CDR3 is CASSLADGEQYF. As DNA, the CDR3 is TGTGCCAGCAGCTTGGCCGACGGGGAGCAGTACTTC.

Many counts were recorded for this clonotype. The rearrangement links TRBV18 to TRBJ1-2; perhaps TRBD1 as D (5 bases). V was cut by 3 bases and J by 2 bases, with 16 bases left in between. The CDR3 runs to 16 residues. CDR1 is KGHSH, CDR2 LQKENI, per germline. In DNA form, the CDR3 reads TGTGCCAGCTCACCCCAAGGCGGGGGAACCAACTATGGCTACACCTTC. Encoded protein: CASSPQGGGTNYGYTF.

This sequence joins TRBV6-2 or TRBV6-3 and TRBJ2-5, with D perhaps given as TRBD1 or TRBD2 (5 bases each). CDR1 MNHEY and CDR2 SVGEGT come from the germline V gene. The CDR3 totals 17 residues. Trimming took 2 bases from V and 5 from J, leaving 21 bases between them. The CDR3 spells CASSYPLVAGTVETQYF. Here the CDR3 DNA reads TGTGCCAGCAGTTACCCCCTAGTGGCAGGGACGGTGGAGACCCAGTACTTC.

This clonotype was observed many times. The chain combines TRBV27 with TRBJ1-2; D unresolved. V gave up 5 bases and J gave up 5 bases, with 18 bases separating them. Germline CDR1 and CDR2: MNHEY and SMNVEV (reference sequence). CDR3 length: 15 amino acids. CDR3 protein: CASSQTRRRTYGYTF. The CDR3, as DNA: TGTGCCAGCAGTCAAACACGGAGGAGGACTTATGGCTACACCTTC.

In its sample, this clonotype was seen a few times. V and J are TRBV4-1 and TRBJ2-3; tentatively, D is TRBD2 (5 bases). Trimming removed 4 bases from V and 0 bases from J, with 11 bases in between. The CDR3 is 15 residues long. Germline V CDR1 and CDR2: MGHRA, YSYEKL. The CDR3, as DNA: TGCGCCAGCAGCCTTAGCGTTACTAGCACAGATACGCAGTATTTT. Translation: CASSLSVTSTDTQYF.

This clonotype was recorded a few times. The chain uses TRBV19 and TRBJ2-5; D gene unclear. Per the germline V gene, CDR1 is LNHDA and CDR2 is SQIVND (reference sequence). V lost 3 bases, J lost 2 bases, and 10 bases lay in between. There are 14 residues in the CDR3. CDR3: CASSMVAAQETQYF. In DNA form, the CDR3 reads TGTGCCAGTAGTATGGTCGCGGCACAAGAGACCCAGTACTTC.

A few counts support this clonotype. J is TRBJ1-6 and V is TRBV6-1, with TRBD1 as a possible D gene (5 bases). The ends were cut back, 2 bases at V and 10 bases at J, with 15 bases in the middle. This CDR3 comprises 15 residues. CDR1 MNHNS and CDR2 SASEGT come from the germline V gene. The CDR3 loop is CASSEMGGPGSPLHF. The DNA of the CDR3 is TGTGCCAGCAGTGAAATGGGGGGACCGGGCTCACCCCTCCACTTT.

This clonotype showed up just once. CDR3 amino acids: CAISESSEEKLFF. CDR3 sequence (DNA): TGTGCCATCAGTGAGTCCAGCGAAGAAAAACTGTTTTTT. V gene TRBV10-3 combines with J gene TRBJ1-4; D gene uncertain. CDR1 and CDR2 from the germline V gene are ENHRY and SYGVKD. Trimming shortened V by 0 bases and J by 8 bases, and 7 bases separated the two germline ends. This CDR3 has 13 amino acids.

This clonotype has just a few counts. The rearrangement joins TRBV10-1 to TRBJ2-2; D remains unclear. The CDR3 spans 13 residues. Trimming removed 4 bases at V and 3 bases at J, with 6 bases between. Germline lookup yields CDR1 WNHNN and CDR2 SYGVQD (reference sequence). The CDR3 region has the DNA TGCGCCAGCAGTGGCTCCGACACCGGGGAGCTGTTTTTT. Translating it yields CASSGSDTGELFF.

This clonotype was picked up many times. This sequence joins TRBV6-1 and TRBJ1-2, with D possibly TRBD1 on 6 matching bases. Deletions cut 8 bases from V and 4 bases from J, with 20 bases between. The CDR3 has 15 residues. Germline V gene lookup returns CDR1 MNHNS and CDR2 SASEGT. The CDR3 sequence: CASGTGGAQVYGYTF. Here the CDR3 DNA reads TGTGCCAGCGGTACCGGGGGGGCGCAGGTCTATGGCTACACCTTC.

In its sample, this clonotype was seen a few times. The rearrangement uses TRBV29-1 and TRBJ1-1, with 7 bases lining up with TRBD1. Per the germline V gene, CDR1 is SQVTM and CDR2 is ANQGSEA. After removal of 4 bases from V and 0 bases from J, the junction contained 8 bases not matched to a gene. The CDR3 runs to 15 residues. This CDR3 is CSVGGTVKMNTEAFF. The CDR3 region has the DNA TGCAGCGTTGGGGGGACAGTAAAGATGAACACTGAAGCTTTCTTT.

The V call is TRBV6-2 or TRBV6-3, the J call TRBJ2-2, with D possibly called TRBD1 or TRBD2 (6 bases each). The CDR3 extends over 19 amino acids. Trimming took 2 bases from V and 4 from J, leaving 23 bases between them. Germline V gene sequence: CDR1 MNHEY, CDR2 SVGEGT. The CDR3, as DNA: TGTGCCAGCAGTTACCCCGGGGGCCAAGCCTGGACCTTCACCGGGGAGCTGTTTTTT. This sequence encodes CASSYPGGQAWTFTGELFF.

There are many counts of this clonotype. One junction end disagrees with the germline gene, perhaps due to a read error. The genes are TRBV5-1 and TRBJ1-1; D possibly corresponds to TRBD1 (5 bases). Germline CDR1 SGHRS, CDR2 YFSETQ. This CDR3 has 13 amino acids. This CDR3 is CASSLVAGPDAFF. CDR3 nucleotides: TGCGCCAGCAGCTTGGTGGCAGGGCCTGACGCTTTCTTT.